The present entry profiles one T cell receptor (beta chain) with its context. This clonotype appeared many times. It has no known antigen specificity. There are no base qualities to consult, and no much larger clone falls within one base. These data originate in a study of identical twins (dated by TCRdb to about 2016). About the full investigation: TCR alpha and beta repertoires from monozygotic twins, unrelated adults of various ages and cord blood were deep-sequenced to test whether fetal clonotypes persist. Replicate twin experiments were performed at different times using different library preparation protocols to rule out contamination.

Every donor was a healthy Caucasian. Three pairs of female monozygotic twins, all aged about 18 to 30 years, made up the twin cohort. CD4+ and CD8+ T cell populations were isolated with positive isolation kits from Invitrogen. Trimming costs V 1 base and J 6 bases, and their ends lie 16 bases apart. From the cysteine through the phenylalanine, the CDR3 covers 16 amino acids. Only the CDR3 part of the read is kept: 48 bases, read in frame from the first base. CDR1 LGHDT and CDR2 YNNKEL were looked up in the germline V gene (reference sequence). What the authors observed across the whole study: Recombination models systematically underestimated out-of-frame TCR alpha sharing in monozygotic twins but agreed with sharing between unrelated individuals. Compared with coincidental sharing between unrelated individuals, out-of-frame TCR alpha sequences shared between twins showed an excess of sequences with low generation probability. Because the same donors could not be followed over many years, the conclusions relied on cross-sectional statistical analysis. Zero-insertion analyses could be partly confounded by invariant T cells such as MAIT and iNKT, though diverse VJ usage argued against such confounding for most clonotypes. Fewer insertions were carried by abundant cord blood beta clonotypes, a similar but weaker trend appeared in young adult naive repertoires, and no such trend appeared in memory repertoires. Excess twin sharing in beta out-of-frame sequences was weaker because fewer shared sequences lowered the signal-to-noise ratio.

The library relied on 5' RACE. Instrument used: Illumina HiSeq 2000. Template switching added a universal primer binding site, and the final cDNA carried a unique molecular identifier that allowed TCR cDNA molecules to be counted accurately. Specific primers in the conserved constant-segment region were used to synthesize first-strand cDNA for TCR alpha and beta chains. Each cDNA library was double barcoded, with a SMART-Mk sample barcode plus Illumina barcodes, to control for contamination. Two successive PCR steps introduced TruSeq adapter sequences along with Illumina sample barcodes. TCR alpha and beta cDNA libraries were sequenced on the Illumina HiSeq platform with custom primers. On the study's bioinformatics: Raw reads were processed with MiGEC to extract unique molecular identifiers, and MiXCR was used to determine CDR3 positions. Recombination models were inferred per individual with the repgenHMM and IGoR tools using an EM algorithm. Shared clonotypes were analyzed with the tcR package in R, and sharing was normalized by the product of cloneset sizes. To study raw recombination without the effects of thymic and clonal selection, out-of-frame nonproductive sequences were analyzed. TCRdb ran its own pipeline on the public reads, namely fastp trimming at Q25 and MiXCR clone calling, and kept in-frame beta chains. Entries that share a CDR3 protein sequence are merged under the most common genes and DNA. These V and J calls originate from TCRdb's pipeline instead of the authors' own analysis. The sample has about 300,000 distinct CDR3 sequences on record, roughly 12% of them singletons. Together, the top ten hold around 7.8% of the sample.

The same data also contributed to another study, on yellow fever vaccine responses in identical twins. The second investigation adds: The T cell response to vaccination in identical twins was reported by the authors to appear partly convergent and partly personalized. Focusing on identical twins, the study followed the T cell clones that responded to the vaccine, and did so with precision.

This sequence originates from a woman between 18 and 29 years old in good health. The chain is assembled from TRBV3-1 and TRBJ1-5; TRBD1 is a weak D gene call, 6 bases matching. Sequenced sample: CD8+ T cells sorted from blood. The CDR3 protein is CASSQAGGDFIQPQHF. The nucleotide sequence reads TGTGCCAGCAGCCAAGCCGGGGGCGATTTCATTCAGCCCCAGCATTTT.